Listed here is a single T cell receptor (beta chain). These data come from a study of T cell responses to AZD1222 COVID-19 vaccine. Whole-study context: Pooling covered second doses at about 4 or about 12 weeks.

This table comes from immunoSEQ multiplex PCR, and its TCRdb copy is limited to in-frame clones, with some not included. The profile shows about 140,000 clones, around 88% of them singletons. Germline V lookup: CDR1 SGHVS, CDR2 FNYEAQ. The CDR3 runs 20 residues. V trimming: 5 bases; J trimming: 0 bases; junction bases outside the gene matches: 17. This receptor was identified in an adult in good health. This material consisted of peripheral blood, taken on day 0 of AZD1222 vaccination. The chain recombines TRBV7-6 with TRBJ2-7; 12 bases agree with TRBD1. The CDR3 coding sequence is TGTGCCAGCAGCCCAGCTCCGGGACAGGGGGCACTAGCGGCCTCCTACGAGCAGTACTTC. As protein: CASSPAPGQGALAASYEQYF. The full variable domain, in which reference TRBV7-6 and TRBJ2-7 provide the parts outside the CDR3, is GAGVSQSPRYKVTKRGQDVALRCDPISGHVSLYWYRQALGQGPEFLTYFNYEAQQDKSGLPNDRFSAERPEGSISTLTIQRTEQRDSAMYRCASSPAPGQGALAASYEQYFGPGTRLTVT.